The 25 T cell receptor beta chains below were found in one sample sequenced in a study of graft-versus-host responses after intestinal transplantation. Method: immunoSEQ multiplex PCR; TCRdb's copy keeps in-frame clones and lacks some. This sample has fewer than 9,500 clones, with approximately 90% found just once. The source was PBMCs, collected roughly 32 days after intestinal transplant. The source is a human patient who received an intestinal transplant, so some T cells may come from the graft donor.

This clone has a single count. V is TRBV11-2 and J is TRBJ2-7; D uncertain. Germline lookup yields CDR1 SGHAT and CDR2 FQNNGV. Trimming took 6 bases from V and 3 from J, leaving 9 bases between them. This CDR3 has 12 amino acids. DNA for the CDR3: TGTGCCAGCAGGGCAGAAGGCTACGAGCAGTACTTC. It translates to CASRAEGYEQYF.

J is TRBJ2-3 and V is TRBV4-1; 12 bases align to TRBD2. V lost 5 bases to trimming and J lost 1 base; unmatched junction nucleotides: 4. Germline V gene data show CDR1 as MGHRA and CDR2 as YSYEKL. The CDR3 length is 16 residues. The CDR3 DNA sequence: TGCGCCAGCAGCGCCAGACTAGCGGGGGGCACAGATACGCAGTATTTT. Translated, it gives CASSARLAGGTDTQYF.

The V and J genes are TRBV9 and TRBJ2-5; D is ambiguous. Trimming pared 3 bases from V and 0 bases from J, leaving 12 bases between. The germline V gene has CDR1 SGDLS and CDR2 YYNGEE. This CDR3 spans 15 amino acids. The CDR3: CASSAETLYQETQYF. The CDR3 nucleotides read TGTGCCAGCAGCGCCGAAACGCTGTACCAAGAGACCCAGTACTTC.

This chain links TRBV6-5 with TRBJ2-7, with 12 bases aligning to TRBD2. The germline CDR1 and CDR2 sequences are MNHEY and SVGAGI. V was clipped by 5 bases and J by 2 bases; unmatched bases: 4. This CDR3 comprises 15 residues. The CDR3 is CASSPGLAGPYEQYF. The CDR3, as DNA: TGTGCCAGCAGTCCAGGACTAGCGGGGCCCTACGAGCAGTACTTC.

The chain has TRBV27 and TRBJ2-6; D is tentatively TRBD1 or TRBD2 (5 bases each). This CDR3 is 16 amino acids long. Deletions cut 0 bases from V and 4 bases from J, with 10 bases between. Germline V lookup: CDR1 MNHEY, CDR2 SMNVEV (reference sequence). The CDR3 coding sequence is TGTGCCAGCAGTTTATCCGGGGCGCCCGGGGCCAACGTCCTGACTTTC. This sequence encodes CASSLSGAPGANVLTF.

The gene calls are TRBV5-1 and TRBJ2-7; 8 nucleotides align to TRBD2. V lost 0 bases to trimming and J lost 5 bases; unmatched junction nucleotides: 4. The germline gives CDR1 SGHRS, CDR2 YFSETQ. The CDR3 length is 14 residues. CDR3 in amino acids: CASSLAGGLDEQYF. The CDR3 region has the DNA TGCGCCAGCAGCTTGGCGGGGGGGCTCGACGAGCAGTACTTC.

This sequence joins TRBV5-1 and TRBJ1-2; TRBD1 matches at 7 bases. CDR1 is SGHRS and CDR2 is YFSETQ in the germline V gene. The CDR3 spans 21 residues. V shed 2 bases, J shed 0 bases, and the junction held 22 bases outside the gene matches. CDR3 nucleotide sequence: TGCGCCAGCAGCTTCCTGGGTAGGGGGCAAAACTCATACGCACCTAACTATGGCTACACCTTC. Translation: CASSFLGRGQNSYAPNYGYTF.

In its sample, this clone was seen once. The chain joins TRBV7-5 to TRBJ2-5; the DNA was not compared with TRBD2, the D call given in the table. TRBV7-5 is a pseudogene locus. The CDR3 contains 12 residues. DNA of the CDR3: TGTGCCAGCAGTTTCCTCGGGGAGACCCAGTACTTC. Protein sequence: CASSFLGETQYF.

This clone appeared a few times. This chain joins TRBV27 and TRBJ2-1; D call uncertain. Germline assignment: CDR1 MNHEY and CDR2 SMNVEV (reference sequence). The CDR3 consists of 16 residues. Trimming pared 2 bases from V and 0 bases from J, leaving 11 bases between. The CDR3 region is CASSLGLPSSYNEQFF. The CDR3 DNA follows: TGTGCCAGCAGTTTAGGCCTCCCGAGCTCCTACAATGAGCAGTTCTTC.

The CDR3 region has the DNA TGCGCCAGCAGCCAGTCGGGGGGTTCACCCTACGAGCAGTACTTC. Its translation: CASSQSGGSPYEQYF. The V call is TRBV4-1, the J call TRBJ2-7; 7 nucleotides align to TRBD2. This CDR3 region has 15 residues. Germline CDR1 MGHRA, CDR2 YSYEKL. V trimming: 3 bases; J trimming: 2 bases; junction bases outside the gene matches: 7.

As for this clone: The junction and the germline gene differ at one end; a read error may be behind it. This chain connects TRBV2 to TRBJ2-1; D tentatively reads TRBD1 or TRBD2 (5 bases each). The CDR3 length is 17 residues. CDR1 SNHLY and CDR2 FYNNEI come from the germline V gene. The CDR3 sequence: CASSEIGDRGYHNGQFF. DNA for the CDR3: TGTGCCAGCAGTGAGATAGGGGACCGGGGTTACCACAATGGGCAGTTCTTC.

The chain employs TRBV6-5 and TRBJ2-3; D uncertain. The germline V gene encodes CDR1 MNHEY and CDR2 SVGAGI. V dropped 6 bases and J dropped 0 bases, with 13 bases sitting between them. The CDR3 covers 15 residues. Here the CDR3 DNA reads TGTGCCAGCAGCCCACGTGGTGCTAGCACAGATACGCAGTATTTT. Its protein product is CASSPRGASTDTQYF.

The chain uses TRBV7-9 and TRBJ2-3; no reliable D call. The CDR3 totals 13 residues. V was trimmed by 0 bases and J by 2 bases, leaving 3 bases between them. Germline assignment: CDR1 SEHNR and CDR2 FQNEAQ (reference sequence). CDR3 nucleotide sequence: TGTGCCAGCAGCTTAGCCCTCACAGATACGCAGTATTTT. This translates into CASSLALTDTQYF.

The J gene is TRBJ2-1, the V gene TRBV5-1; 8 bases agree with TRBD1. This CDR3 region has 14 residues. Unmatched junction bases numbered 2, after V lost 5 bases and J lost 1 base. Germline CDR1 reads SGHRS; CDR2 reads YFSETQ. CDR3 sequence reads: CASSHRGSYNEQFF. The CDR3 region has the DNA TGCGCCAGCAGTCACAGGGGGTCCTACAATGAGCAGTTCTTC.

The chain is built from TRBV7-9 and TRBJ2-7, with D perhaps TRBD1 (7 bases). The CDR3 covers 14 residues. V gave up 4 bases and J gave up 2 bases, with 12 bases separating them. Germline lookup yields CDR1 SEHNR and CDR2 FQNEAQ (reference sequence). CDR3 sequence reads: CASSSRDSTYEQYF. CDR3 nucleotide sequence: TGTGCCAGCAGCTCGCGGGACAGTACCTACGAGCAGTACTTC.

This clone was detected once. The rearrangement joins TRBV14 to TRBJ2-5; D is unresolved. CDR1 and CDR2 (germline): SGHDN, FVKESK. V lost 3 bases to trimming and J lost 5 bases, with 10 bases between them. This CDR3 spans 13 amino acids. In nucleotides, the CDR3 is TGTGCCAGCAGCCATAGGGTGCTTGAGACCCAGTACTTC. Translation gives CASSHRVLETQYF.

CDR3 region: CASSVAARGVGDTQYF. The CDR3 DNA reads as TGTGCCAGCAGCGTAGCTGCGCGGGGGGTAGGAGATACGCAGTATTTT. V gene TRBV9 combines with J gene TRBJ2-3, with 8 bases aligning to TRBD2. The V and J ends lost 0 bases and 5 bases, in that order; junction bases with no gene match: 8. This CDR3 comprises 16 residues. In germline, CDR1 is SGDLS, CDR2 YYNGEE.

This sequence joins TRBV18 and TRBJ2-5, with a tentative D call TRBD2 (5 bases). The V and J ends lost 3 bases and 5 bases respectively, with 7 bases between them. Germline loops: CDR1 KGHSH, CDR2 LQKENI. The CDR3 contains 12 residues. The CDR3 reads CASSPGEETQYF. CDR3 coding DNA: TGTGCCAGCTCACCGGGAGAGGAGACCCAGTACTTC.

The V call is TRBV27, the J call TRBJ1-3, with D unclear. Germline V lookup: CDR1 MNHEY, CDR2 SMNVEV (reference sequence). This CDR3 has 14 amino acids. Deletions cut 3 bases from V and 2 bases from J, with 8 bases between. The CDR3 sequence is CASSLGSPGNTIYF. The CDR3 DNA reads as TGTGCCAGCAGTTTGGGATCCCCTGGAAACACCATATATTTT.

The chain combines TRBV10-3 with TRBJ2-3; D is unresolved. The V end lost 2 bases, the J end lost 6 bases, and 12 bases lay between the germline ends. The CDR3 loop spans 14 amino acids. Germline assignment: CDR1 ENHRY and CDR2 SYGVKD. The CDR3 sequence: CAISEDGRADTQYF. CDR3 nucleotides: TGTGCCATCAGTGAGGACGGACGGGCCGATACGCAGTATTTT.

This clone came up once. The genes are TRBV7-9 and TRBJ2-7, with a tentative D call TRBD2 (5 bases). Looked up from germline, CDR1 is SEHNR and CDR2 is FQNEAQ (reference sequence). V was cut by 2 bases and J by 4 bases, with 9 bases left in between. The CDR3 runs 13 residues. CDR3 sequence: CASSLSIAYEQYF. The CDR3 DNA reads as TGTGCCAGCAGCTTAAGTATAGCGTACGAGCAGTACTTC.

This clone appeared once. The rearrangement uses TRBV9 and TRBJ2-1, with 11 positions matching TRBD1. Per germline, CDR1 SGDLS and CDR2 YYNGEE. With 3 bases clipped from V and 9 bases from J, the junction kept 2 bases outside the gene matches. The CDR3 spans 13 residues. In DNA, the CDR3 is TGTGCCAGCAGCGGGACAGGGGGCACTGAGCAGTTCTTC. This encodes CASSGTGGTEQFF.

CDR3 protein: CASSSSRTNTGELFF. In DNA, the CDR3 is TGTGCCAGCAGCTCGAGCAGGACGAACACCGGGGAGCTGTTTTTT. This rearrangement joins TRBV7-3 to TRBJ2-2, with D uncertain. CDR3 length: 15 residues. Germline V gene data show CDR1 as SGHTA and CDR2 as FQGTGA. V dropped 4 bases and J dropped 0 bases, with 9 bases sitting between them.

The V and J genes are TRBV7-6 and TRBJ2-5; 10 nucleotides match TRBD1. The CDR3 contains 17 residues. CDR1 is SGHVS and CDR2 is FNYEAQ in the germline V gene. The V and J ends lost 2 bases and 10 bases, in that order; junction bases with no gene match: 16. The DNA of the CDR3 is TGTGCCAGCAGCTTAACCGGGTGGGGACAGGGGTATGATAGCCAGTACTTC. It yields the protein CASSLTGWGQGYDSQYF.

The CDR3 spells CASSLPASNTGELFF. The CDR3 DNA sequence: TGTGCCAGCAGCTTACCAGCATCGAACACCGGGGAGCTGTTTTTT. V and J are TRBV7-9 and TRBJ2-2; D gene ambiguous. This CDR3 comprises 15 residues. Germline CDR1 reads SEHNR; CDR2 reads FQNEAQ (reference sequence). V dropped 2 bases and J dropped 0 bases, with 7 bases sitting between them.